This entry is about one T cell receptor (beta chain). The data were taken from a study of blood T cell repertoires in COVID-19. Germline CDR1 reads DFQATT; CDR2 reads SNEGSKA (reference sequence). The CDR3 loop spans 15 amino acids. The ends lost 3 bases at V and 1 base at J; junction bases unmatched: 5. The table came from immunoSEQ multiplex PCR; TCRdb's copy has only in-frame clones and leaves some out. This table holds 250,000 to 300,000 clones, roughly 85% found once. The sequence was obtained from a woman in her seventies with acute or convalescent COVID-19. The V gene is TRBV20-1, the J gene TRBJ2-3, with 9 bases lining up with TRBD2. What was sequenced was peripheral blood. CDR3 sequence: CSASMERGGTDTQYF. CDR3 coding DNA: TGCAGTGCTAGTATGGAGCGGGGGGGCACAGATACGCAGTATTTT.